The rows below give T cell receptor beta chains drawn from one sample of a study of cytomegalovirus exposure and HLA in healthy donors. TCRdb keeps only in-frame clones here, not all; method: immunoSEQ multiplex PCR. The sample contains around 110,000 clones, about four fifths of which appear only once. The sequenced sample was PBMCs. Receptors originate from a woman under 30 in good health and CMV-seronegative. CDR3s include the opening cysteine and the closing phenylalanine or tryptophan. A D gene is named only where the DNA matches it firmly.

CDR3nt	CDR3aa	v_gene	j_gene	len	d_gene
TGTGCCATCAGTGAGTCGAACAGGGGCTCTGGAAACACCATATATTTT	CAISESNRGSGNTIYF	TRBV10-3	TRBJ1-3	16	TRBD1
TGCAGCGCGGGACAGGGGAGTCCTGGGGGCTACACCTTC	CSAGQGSPGGYTF	TRBV29-1	TRBJ1-2	13	TRBD1
TGCGCCAGCAGCCAAGGGTACAGGGTCGTTTCCCAGCAGTATTTT	CASSQGYRVVSQQYF	TRBV4-1	TRBJ2-3	15	NA
TGTGCCATCAGTCCGGGGGGGAAACTTCAAGAGACCCAGTACTTC	CAISPGGKLQETQYF	TRBV10-3	TRBJ2-5	15	TRBD2
TGTGCCTGGACCAGGCCCCCTCTCTACGAGCAGTACTTC	CAWTRPPLYEQYF	TRBV30	TRBJ2-7	13	NA
TGTGCCAGCAGCCAAGATCTAATACGGACAGGGGGTTTTCAAGAGACCCAGTACTTC	CASSQDLIRTGGFQETQYF	TRBV14	TRBJ2-5	19	TRBD1
TGCGCCAGCAGCCAAGTTCCTGCGGGGGAGCTGTTTTTT	CASSQVPAGELFF	TRBV4-1	TRBJ2-2	13	NA
TGTGCCAGCAGTTACTCGAACCAGGGGAGGGATGGCTACACCTTC	CASSYSNQGRDGYTF	TRBV6-5	TRBJ1-2	15	NA
TGTGCCAGCAGTGAATCTGTCGCAGGGGGAGCCTACGAGCAGTACTTC	CASSESVAGGAYEQYF	TRBV6-1	TRBJ2-7	16	TRBD1
TGTGCCAGCAGTTTATCGGTCCTCGTTGGTGATGGCTACACCTTC	CASSLSVLVGDGYTF	TRBV28	TRBJ1-2	15	NA